What follows are 12 T cell receptor beta chains derived from one specimen sequenced in a study of sequential checkpoint blockade in melanoma. Regarding treatment: randomized to nivolumab then ipilimumab (arm A) or the reverse (arm B). Sequenced by immunoSEQ multiplex PCR; TCRdb stores in-frame clones only, minus some. The data show about 37,000 clones, with approximately 84% seen just once and less than 7% held by the top ten. This specimen consisted of CD8+ T cells sorted from blood (inferred from file names), obtained from a patient given nivolumab and ipilimumab in sequence. These receptor sequences come from a human donor with melanoma.

The chain is built from TRBV6-5 and TRBJ2-7, with D tentatively TRBD2 (6 bases). Germline V gives CDR1 MNHEY, CDR2 SVGAGI. The CDR3 is made up of 13 amino acids. Trimming took off 4 bases at V and 6 bases at J, with 13 bases between the two ends. For the CDR3, the DNA is TGTGCCAGCAGTTCTGCCCGGGACTCCGAGCAGTACTTC. It is translated as CASSSARDSEQYF.

CDR3 DNA sequence: TGTGCCAGCAGGGATATGGGGGCTCAAGAAGCTTTCTTT. Translated: CASRDMGAQEAFF. The genes are TRBV7-9 and TRBJ1-1; the D gene is possibly TRBD1 (6 bases). The V gene's germline CDR1 is SEHNR and CDR2 FQNEAQ (reference sequence). Trimming removed 6 bases at V and 8 bases at J, with 16 bases between. The CDR3 spans 13 residues.

The chain combines TRBV19 with TRBJ2-5, with a possible D match to TRBD2 (5 bases). With 1 base removed from V and 5 bases from J, the gap between germline ends came to 8 bases. This CDR3 has 13 amino acids. The germline CDR1 and CDR2 sequences are LNHDA and SQIVND (reference sequence). The chain's CDR3 is CASSIGGLETQYF. The CDR3 nucleotides are TGTGCCAGTAGTATAGGCGGGTTGGAGACCCAGTACTTC.

The chain combines TRBV14 with TRBJ2-1; TRBD1 matches 7 bases. Germline CDR1 SGHDN, CDR2 FVKESK. J gave up 6 bases and V 3 bases, and 5 bases lay outside the gene matches. This CDR3 has 14 residues. In DNA form, the CDR3 reads TGTGCCAGCAGCCAGTCGGGACAGCCCAATGAGCAGTTCTTC. This encodes CASSQSGQPNEQFF.

The J gene is TRBJ1-1, the V gene TRBV5-4; D might be TRBD1 (6 bases). V was clipped by 6 bases and J by 1 base, with 16 bases between them. Germline V gene data show CDR1 as SGHNT and CDR2 as YYREEE (reference sequence). The CDR3 runs to 15 residues. The CDR3 reads CASTLGRTANTEAFF. The CDR3 coding sequence is TGTGCCAGCACCCTTGGACGGACAGCGAACACTGAAGCTTTCTTT. The full variable domain, its missing parts supplied by reference TRBV5-4 and TRBJ1-1, is ETGVTQSPTHLIKTRGQQVTLRCSSQSGHNTVSWYQQALGQGPQFIFQYYREEENGRGNFPPRFSGLQFPNYSSELNVNALELDDSALYLCASTLGRTANTEAFFGQGTRLTVV.

This clone counts as medium-sized. The V gene is TRBV28, the J gene TRBJ2-7; perhaps TRBD1 as D (5 bases). This CDR3 is built from 13 residues. The germline gives CDR1 MDHEN, CDR2 SYDVKM. With 4 bases removed from V and 3 bases from J, the gap between germline ends came to 10 bases. CDR3 loop: CASSSRQFYEQYF. In DNA, the CDR3 is TGTGCCAGCAGTTCTCGACAGTTCTACGAGCAGTACTTC.

This sequence joins TRBV21-1 and TRBJ2-3; the table names TRBD1, a call not compared with the DNA. TRBV21-1 is designated a pseudogene. The CDR3 is 15 amino acids. In DNA, the CDR3 is TGTGCCAGCAGCAAAGGACCCAGGGGCACAGATACGCAGTATTTT. This sequence encodes CASSKGPRGTDTQYF.

The rearrangement links TRBV19 to TRBJ2-5; perhaps TRBD1 as D (6 bases). Germline CDR1 reads LNHDA; CDR2 reads SQIVND (reference sequence). This CDR3 contains 14 residues. Trimming stripped 2 bases from V and 3 bases from J, with 10 bases between. As DNA, the CDR3 is TGTGCCAGTAGTATAAACCCAGGGGAAGAGACCCAGTACTTC. Protein: CASSINPGEETQYF.

The genes are TRBV5-8 and TRBJ1-1; the D is unclear. V dropped 4 bases and J dropped 0 bases, with 7 bases sitting between them. The CDR3 runs 13 residues. The germline V gene has CDR1 SGHTS and CDR2 YDEGEE. The CDR3 DNA follows: TGTGCCAGCAGCAAAACAGTGAACACTGAAGCTTTCTTT. The encoded protein is CASSKTVNTEAFF.

The chain has TRBV19 and TRBJ1-1, with TRBD1 matching over 10 bases. The CDR3 sequence is 13 residues long. Trimming at V came to 5 bases and at J to 4 bases, leaving 1 base not matched to a gene. Germline CDR1 is LNHDA and CDR2 is SQIVND (reference sequence). CDR3 nucleotide sequence: TGTGCCAGTAGTTGGACAGGGGGCACTGAAGCTTTCTTT. This gives the protein CASSWTGGTEAFF.

A few counts support this clone. The chain has TRBV13 and TRBJ1-1; weak D call: TRBD1 (6 bases). CDR3 length: 12 residues. Germline V gene lookup returns CDR1 PRHDT and CDR2 FYEKMQ (reference sequence). V was pared by 8 bases and J by 5 bases, with 12 bases between. Written as DNA, the CDR3 is TGTGCCAGCGCCAAGCAGGGGACTGAAGCTTTCTTT. Its protein product is CASAKQGTEAFF. Full variable domain (missing parts from reference TRBV13 and TRBJ1-1): AAGVIQSPRHLIKEKRETATLKCYPIPRHDTVYWYQQGPGQDPQFLISFYEKMQSDKGSIPDRFSAQQFSDYHSELNMSSLELGDSALYFCASAKQGTEAFFGQGTRLTVV.

The J gene is TRBJ2-7, the V gene TRBV4-1, with 7 nucleotides matching TRBD1. Trimming cost V 0 bases and J 6 bases; bases outside gene matches: 8. Germline V lookup: CDR1 MGHRA, CDR2 YSYEKL. The CDR3 has 15 amino acids. The CDR3 DNA follows: TGCGCCAGCAGCCAAGATCCCGGACAGGCTGGCGAGCAGTACTTC. It translates to CASSQDPGQAGEQYF.